This T cell receptor (beta chain) came from a study of CD8+CD57+ T cells in acquired aplastic anemia. Study-level information: Isolated CD4+ and CD8+ cells, once sorted, yielded DNA averaging around 3 ug.

Genomic DNA, the template, was used for profiling of the TCR beta VDJ and CDR3. TCRdb called the reads again in MiXCR, with one record for every CDR3 protein. The data hold 200,000 or so distinct CDR3 sequences, with over 60% observed a single time. Comments on this clonotype: The target antigen is unknown.

Notes on the study in general: Overlap between patients and controls comprised 25 to 35 CD8+ CDR3 sequences. Statistical testing detected no significant gap in CD8+ Simpson's diversity between patients and controls.

The CDR3 length is 14 residues. In germline, CDR1 is LNHDA, CDR2 SQIVND (reference sequence). V was pared by 9 bases and J by 1 base, with 6 bases of the junction left unmatched. Sequences were obtained from sorted CD4+, CD8+, or CD8+CD57+ T cells (not recorded which) from PBMCs. The rearrangement links TRBV19 to TRBJ2-5; 9 bases agree with TRBD1. The clonotype comes from a human donor with severe aplastic anemia or a healthy control (not recorded which). The CDR3 region has the DNA TGTGCCAGCTCGGGACAGGGAACCCAAGAGACCCAGTACTTC. Residues: CASSGQGTQETQYF. The full variable domain, its missing parts supplied by reference TRBV19 and TRBJ2-5, is DGGITQSPKYLFRKEGQNVTLSCEQNLNHDAMYWYRQDPGQGLRLIYYSQIVNDFQKGDIAEGYSVSREKKESFPLTVTSAQKNPTAFYLCASSGQGTQETQYFGPGTRLLVL.